Described below is a single T cell receptor beta chain sequence and its context. Germline is not matched at one junction end, which may reflect a read error. The sample comes from a study of shared clonotypes between healthy human individuals. The table came from immunoSEQ multiplex PCR; TCRdb's copy has only in-frame clones and leaves some out. The data show some 1,100,000 clones, with 75% to 85% seen just once and 0.52% held by the top ten. In germline, CDR1 is SGHTA, CDR2 FQGNSA. This CDR3 region has 15 residues. Sample: memory CD4+ T cells from PBMCs. This sample's subset: CD45RA-negative fraction. This chain connects TRBV7-2 to TRBJ1-1; D is uncertain. The clonotype originates from a man aged 18 to 29 in good health. Some clones in this sample may be carry-over from other donors' samples. The CDR3 nucleotides read TGTGCCAGCACCTTAGTGGCTGGAGAGAACACTGAAGCTTTCTTT. This sequence encodes CASTLVAGENTEAFF.